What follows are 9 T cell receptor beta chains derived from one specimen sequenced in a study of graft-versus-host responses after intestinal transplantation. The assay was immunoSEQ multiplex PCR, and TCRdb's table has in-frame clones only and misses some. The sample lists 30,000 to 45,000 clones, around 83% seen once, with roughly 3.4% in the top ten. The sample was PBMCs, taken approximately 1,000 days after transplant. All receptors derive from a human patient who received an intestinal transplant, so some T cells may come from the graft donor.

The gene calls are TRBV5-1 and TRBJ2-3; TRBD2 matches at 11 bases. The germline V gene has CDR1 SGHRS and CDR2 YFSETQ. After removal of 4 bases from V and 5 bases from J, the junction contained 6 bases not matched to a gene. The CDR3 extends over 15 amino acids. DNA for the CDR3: TGCGCCAGCAGCGCTAGCGGGGGGCGTTTAGATACGCAGTATTTT. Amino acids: CASSASGGRLDTQYF.

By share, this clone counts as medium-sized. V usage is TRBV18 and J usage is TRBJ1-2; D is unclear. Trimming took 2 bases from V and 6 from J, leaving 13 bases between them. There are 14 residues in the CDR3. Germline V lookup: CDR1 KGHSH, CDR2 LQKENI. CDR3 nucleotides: TGTGCCAGCTCACCAAACTCCGAACGACATGGCTACACCTTC. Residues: CASSPNSERHGYTF.

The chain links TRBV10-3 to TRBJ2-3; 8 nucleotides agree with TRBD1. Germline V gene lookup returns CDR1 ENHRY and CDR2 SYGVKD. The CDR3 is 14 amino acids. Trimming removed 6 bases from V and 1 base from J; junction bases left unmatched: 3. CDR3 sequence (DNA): TGTGCCATCAGCAGGGGGCGCGGCACAGATACGCAGTATTTT. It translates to CAISRGRGTDTQYF.

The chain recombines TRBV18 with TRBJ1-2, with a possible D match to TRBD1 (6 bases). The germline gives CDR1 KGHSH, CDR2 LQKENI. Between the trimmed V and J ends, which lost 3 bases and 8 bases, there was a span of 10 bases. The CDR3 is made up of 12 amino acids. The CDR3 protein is CASSPGGEGYTF. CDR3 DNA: TGTGCCAGCTCACCGGGGGGCGAAGGCTACACCTTC.

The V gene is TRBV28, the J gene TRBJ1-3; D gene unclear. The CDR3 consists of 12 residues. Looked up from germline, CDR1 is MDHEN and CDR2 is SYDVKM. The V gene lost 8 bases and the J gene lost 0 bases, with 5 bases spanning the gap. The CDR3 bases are TGTGCCAGCCGGGACTCTGGAAACACCATATATTTT. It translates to CASRDSGNTIYF.

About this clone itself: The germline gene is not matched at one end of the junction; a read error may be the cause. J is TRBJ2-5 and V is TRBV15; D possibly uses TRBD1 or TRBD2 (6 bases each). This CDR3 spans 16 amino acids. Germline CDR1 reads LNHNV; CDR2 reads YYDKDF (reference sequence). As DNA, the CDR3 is TGTGCCACCAGCCGAGAGTTAGGGGGGTACCAAGAGACCCAGTACTTC. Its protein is CATSRELGGYQETQYF.

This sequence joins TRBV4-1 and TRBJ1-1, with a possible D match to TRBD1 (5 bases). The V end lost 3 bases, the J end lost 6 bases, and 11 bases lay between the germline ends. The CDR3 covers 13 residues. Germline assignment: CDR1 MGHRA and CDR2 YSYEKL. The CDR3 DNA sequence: TGCGCCAGCAGCCATCGGGGGTCCCCTGAAGCTTTCTTT. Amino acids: CASSHRGSPEAFF.

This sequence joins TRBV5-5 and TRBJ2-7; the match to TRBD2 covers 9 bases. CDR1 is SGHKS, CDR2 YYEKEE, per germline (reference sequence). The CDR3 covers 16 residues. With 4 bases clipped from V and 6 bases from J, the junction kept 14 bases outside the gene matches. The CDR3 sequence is CASSRETIAGATEQYF. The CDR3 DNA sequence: TGTGCCAGCAGCAGAGAGACTATAGCGGGAGCGACCGAGCAGTACTTC.

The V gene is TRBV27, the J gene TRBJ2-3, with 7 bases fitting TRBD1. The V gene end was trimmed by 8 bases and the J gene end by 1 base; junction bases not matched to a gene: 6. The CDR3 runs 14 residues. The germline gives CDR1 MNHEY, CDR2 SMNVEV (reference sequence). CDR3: CASGNRGGTDTQYF. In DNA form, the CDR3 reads TGTGCCAGCGGTAACAGGGGTGGCACAGATACGCAGTATTTT.